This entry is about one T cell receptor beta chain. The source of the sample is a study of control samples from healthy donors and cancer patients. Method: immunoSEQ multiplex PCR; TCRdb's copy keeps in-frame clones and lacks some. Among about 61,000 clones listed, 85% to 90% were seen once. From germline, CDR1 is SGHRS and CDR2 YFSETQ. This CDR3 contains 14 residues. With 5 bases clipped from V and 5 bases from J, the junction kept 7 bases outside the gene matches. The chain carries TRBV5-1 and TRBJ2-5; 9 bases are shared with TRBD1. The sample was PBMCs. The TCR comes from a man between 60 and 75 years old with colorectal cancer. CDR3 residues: CASSSGTGRETQYF. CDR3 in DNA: TGCGCCAGCAGTTCCGGGACAGGGAGGGAGACCCAGTACTTC.